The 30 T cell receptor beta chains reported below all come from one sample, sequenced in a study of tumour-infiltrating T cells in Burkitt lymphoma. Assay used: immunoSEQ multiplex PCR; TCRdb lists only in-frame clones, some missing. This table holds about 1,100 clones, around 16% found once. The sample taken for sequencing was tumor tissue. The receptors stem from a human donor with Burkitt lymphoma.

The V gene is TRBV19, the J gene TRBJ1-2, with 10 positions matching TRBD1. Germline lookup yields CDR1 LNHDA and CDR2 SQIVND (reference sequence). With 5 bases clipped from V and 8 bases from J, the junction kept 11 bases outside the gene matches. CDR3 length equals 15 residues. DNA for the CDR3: TGTGCCAGTAGTCCTGAGGGACAGGGGTTTGGAGGCTACACCTTC. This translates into CASSPEGQGFGGYTF.

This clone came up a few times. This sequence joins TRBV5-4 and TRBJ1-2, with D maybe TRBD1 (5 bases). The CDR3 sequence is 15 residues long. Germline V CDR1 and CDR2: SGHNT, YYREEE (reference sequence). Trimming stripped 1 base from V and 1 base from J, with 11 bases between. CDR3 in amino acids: CASSLLTAHNYGYTF. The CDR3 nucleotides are TGTGCCAGCAGCTTGTTGACAGCGCATAACTATGGCTACACCTTC.

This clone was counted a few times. The CDR3 sequence is CASGQGNEYNEQFF. The CDR3, as DNA: TGTGCTAGTGGCCAGGGTAATGAATACAATGAGCAGTTCTTC. The V and J genes are TRBV12-5 and TRBJ2-1, with D possibly being TRBD1 (5 bases). Between the trimmed V and J ends, which lost 6 bases and 4 bases, there was a span of 13 bases. The length of the CDR3 is 14 residues. Germline values: CDR1 LGHNT, CDR2 FRNRAP.

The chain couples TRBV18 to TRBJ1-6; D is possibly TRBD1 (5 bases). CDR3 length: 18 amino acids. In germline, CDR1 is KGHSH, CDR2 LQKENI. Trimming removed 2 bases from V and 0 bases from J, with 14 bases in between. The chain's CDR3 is CASSPAASGSSYNSPLHF. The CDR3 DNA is TGTGCCAGCTCACCAGCCGCATCAGGGAGCTCCTATAATTCACCCCTCCACTTT.

The CDR3 sequence is CSVVDWDRTYEQYF. The CDR3 DNA sequence: TGCAGCGTCGTCGATTGGGACAGGACCTACGAGCAGTACTTC. The V gene is TRBV29-1, the J gene TRBJ2-7; TRBD1 aligns across 8 bases. The ends lost 6 bases at V and 2 bases at J; junction bases unmatched: 9. The CDR3 totals 14 residues. Germline V gene sequence: CDR1 SQVTM, CDR2 ANQGSEA.

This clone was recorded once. The CDR3 sequence: CASSVGNTGELFF. The CDR3 nucleotides are TGTGCCAGCAGCGTGGGGAACACCGGGGAGCTGTTTTTT. The chain has TRBV5-6 and TRBJ2-2; D unclear. CDR1 and CDR2 from the germline V gene are SGHDT and YYEEEE. V was pared by 4 bases and J by 1 base, with 5 bases between. This CDR3 is 13 amino acids long.

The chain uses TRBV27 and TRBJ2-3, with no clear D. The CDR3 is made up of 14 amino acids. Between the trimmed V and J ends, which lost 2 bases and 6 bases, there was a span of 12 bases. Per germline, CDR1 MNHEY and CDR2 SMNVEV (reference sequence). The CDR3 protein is CASSLRPSQDTQYF. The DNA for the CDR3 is TGTGCCAGCAGTTTAAGGCCTAGTCAGGATACGCAGTATTTT.

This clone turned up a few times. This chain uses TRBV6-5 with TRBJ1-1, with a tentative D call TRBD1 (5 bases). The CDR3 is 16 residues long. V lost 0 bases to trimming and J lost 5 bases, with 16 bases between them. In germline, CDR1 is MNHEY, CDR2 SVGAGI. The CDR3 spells CASSYSVPGRKTEAFF. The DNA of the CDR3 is TGTGCCAGCAGTTACTCGGTTCCAGGGAGAAAGACTGAAGCTTTCTTT.

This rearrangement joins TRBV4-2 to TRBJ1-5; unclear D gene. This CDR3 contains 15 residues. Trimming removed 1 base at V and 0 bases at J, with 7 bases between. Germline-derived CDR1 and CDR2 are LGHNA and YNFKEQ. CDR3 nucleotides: TGTGCCAGCAGCCAAGGGCAGAATAGCAATCAGCCCCAGCATTTT. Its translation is CASSQGQNSNQPQHF.

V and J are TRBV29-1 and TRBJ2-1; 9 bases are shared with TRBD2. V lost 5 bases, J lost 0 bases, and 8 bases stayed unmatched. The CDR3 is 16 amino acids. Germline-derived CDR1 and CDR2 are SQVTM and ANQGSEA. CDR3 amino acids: CSVLSGGPSSYNEQFF. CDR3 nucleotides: TGCAGCGTTCTTAGCGGGGGACCTAGCTCCTACAATGAGCAGTTCTTC.

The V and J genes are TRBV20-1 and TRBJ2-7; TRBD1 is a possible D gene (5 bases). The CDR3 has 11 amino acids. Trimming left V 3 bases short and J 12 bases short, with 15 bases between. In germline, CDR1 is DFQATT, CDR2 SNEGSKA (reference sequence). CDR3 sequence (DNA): TGCAGTGCTAGTTTAGAGGACAATACGTACTTC. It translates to CSASLEDNTYF.

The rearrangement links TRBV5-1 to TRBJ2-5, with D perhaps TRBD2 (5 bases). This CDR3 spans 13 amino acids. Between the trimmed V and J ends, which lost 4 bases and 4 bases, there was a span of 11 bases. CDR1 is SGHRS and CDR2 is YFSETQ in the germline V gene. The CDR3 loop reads CASSPHAGETQYF. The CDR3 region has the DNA TGCGCCAGCAGCCCCCATGCGGGAGAGACCCAGTACTTC.

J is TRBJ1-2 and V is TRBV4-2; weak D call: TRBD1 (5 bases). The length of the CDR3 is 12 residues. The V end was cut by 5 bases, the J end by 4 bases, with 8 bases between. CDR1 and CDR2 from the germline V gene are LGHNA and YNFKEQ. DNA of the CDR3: TGTGCCAGCAGCTCCGGGACCTATGGCTACACCTTC. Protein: CASSSGTYGYTF.

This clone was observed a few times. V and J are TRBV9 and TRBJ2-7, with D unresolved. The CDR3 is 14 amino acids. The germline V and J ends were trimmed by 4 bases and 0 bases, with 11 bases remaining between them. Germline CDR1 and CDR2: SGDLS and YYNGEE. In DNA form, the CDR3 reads TGTGCCAGCAGCCCAGGACGGAGCTCCTACGAGCAGTACTTC. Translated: CASSPGRSSYEQYF.

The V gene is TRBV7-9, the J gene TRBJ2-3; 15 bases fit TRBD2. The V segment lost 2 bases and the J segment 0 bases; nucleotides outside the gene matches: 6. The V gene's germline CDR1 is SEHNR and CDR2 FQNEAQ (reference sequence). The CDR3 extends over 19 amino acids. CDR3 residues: CASSLLQGLAGGSTDTQYF. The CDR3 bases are TGTGCCAGCAGCTTATTACAGGGACTAGCGGGGGGTAGCACAGATACGCAGTATTTT.

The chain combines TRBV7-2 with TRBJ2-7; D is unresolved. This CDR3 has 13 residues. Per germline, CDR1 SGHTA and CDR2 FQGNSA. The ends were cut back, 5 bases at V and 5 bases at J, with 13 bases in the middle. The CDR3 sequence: CASSPFALNEQYF. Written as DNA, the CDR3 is TGTGCCAGCAGCCCCTTTGCCCTGAACGAGCAGTACTTC.

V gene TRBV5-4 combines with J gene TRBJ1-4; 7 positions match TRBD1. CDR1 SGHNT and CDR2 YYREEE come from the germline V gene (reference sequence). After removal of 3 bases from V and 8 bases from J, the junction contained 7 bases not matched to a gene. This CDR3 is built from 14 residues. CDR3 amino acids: CASSSTGLGEKLFF. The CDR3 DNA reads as TGTGCCAGCAGCTCGACAGGGTTAGGAGAAAAACTGTTTTTT.

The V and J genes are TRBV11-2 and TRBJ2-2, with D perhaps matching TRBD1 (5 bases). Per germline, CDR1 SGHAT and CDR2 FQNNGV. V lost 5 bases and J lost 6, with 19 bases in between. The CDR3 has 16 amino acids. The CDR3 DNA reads TGTGCCAGCAGCCCTGTATTGGGGCTAACGGCCGGGGAGCTGTTTTTT. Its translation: CASSPVLGLTAGELFF.

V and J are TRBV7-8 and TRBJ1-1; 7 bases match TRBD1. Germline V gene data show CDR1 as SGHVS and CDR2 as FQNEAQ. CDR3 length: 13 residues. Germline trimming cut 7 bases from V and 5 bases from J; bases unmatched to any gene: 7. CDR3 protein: CASISTGRTEAFF. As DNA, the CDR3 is TGTGCCAGCATCTCGACAGGGCGGACTGAAGCTTTCTTT. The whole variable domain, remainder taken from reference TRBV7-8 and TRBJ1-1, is GAGVSQSPRYKVAKRGQDVALRCDPISGHVSLFWYQQALGQGPEFLTYFQNEAQLDKSGLPSDRFFAERPEGSVSTLKIQRTQQEDSAVYLCASISTGRTEAFFGQGTRLTVV.

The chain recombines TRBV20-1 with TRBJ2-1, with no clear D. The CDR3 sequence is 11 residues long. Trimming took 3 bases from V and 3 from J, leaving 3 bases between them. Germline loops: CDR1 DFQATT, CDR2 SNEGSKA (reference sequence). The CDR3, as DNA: TGCAGTGCTAGTCTCTACAATGAGCAGTTCTTC. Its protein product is CSASLYNEQFF.

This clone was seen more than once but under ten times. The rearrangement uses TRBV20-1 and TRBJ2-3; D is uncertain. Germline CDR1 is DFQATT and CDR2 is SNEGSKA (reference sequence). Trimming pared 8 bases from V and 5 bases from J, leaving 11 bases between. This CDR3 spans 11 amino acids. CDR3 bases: TGCAGTAAAATAGTGGGAGATACGCAGTATTTT. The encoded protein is CSKIVGDTQYF.

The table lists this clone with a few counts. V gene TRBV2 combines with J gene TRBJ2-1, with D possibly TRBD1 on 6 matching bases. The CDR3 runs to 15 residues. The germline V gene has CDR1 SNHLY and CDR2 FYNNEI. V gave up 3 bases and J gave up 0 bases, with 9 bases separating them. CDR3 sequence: CASSDQGPSYNEQFF. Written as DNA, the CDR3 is TGTGCCAGCAGTGATCAGGGGCCCTCCTACAATGAGCAGTTCTTC.

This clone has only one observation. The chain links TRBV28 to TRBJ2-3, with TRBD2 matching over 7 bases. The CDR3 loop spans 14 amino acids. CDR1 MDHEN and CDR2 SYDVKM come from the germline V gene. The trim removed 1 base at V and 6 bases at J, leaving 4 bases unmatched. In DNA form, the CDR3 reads TGTGCCAGCAGTTTATCGGGGGGTGGGGATACGCAGTATTTT. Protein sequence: CASSLSGGGDTQYF.

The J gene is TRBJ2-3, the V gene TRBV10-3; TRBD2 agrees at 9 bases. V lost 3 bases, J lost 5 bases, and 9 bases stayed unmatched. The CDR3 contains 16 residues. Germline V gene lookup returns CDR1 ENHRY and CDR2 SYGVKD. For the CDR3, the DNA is TGTGCCATCAGTGAATACCTCGGGACTAGCCAAGATACGCAGTATTTT. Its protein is CAISEYLGTSQDTQYF.

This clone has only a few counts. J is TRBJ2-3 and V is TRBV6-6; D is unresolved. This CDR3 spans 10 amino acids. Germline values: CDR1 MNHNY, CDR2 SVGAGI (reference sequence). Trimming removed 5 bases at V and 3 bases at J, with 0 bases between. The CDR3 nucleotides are TGTGCCAGCAGTACAGATACGCAGTATTTT. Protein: CASSTDTQYF.

The CDR3, as DNA: TGTGCCAGCAGTTCACCAGGACAGGGCCCGAATCAGCCCCAGCATTTT. Translated: CASSSPGQGPNQPQHF. This chain connects TRBV28 to TRBJ1-5, with TRBD1 identical over 8 bases. V shed 4 bases, J shed 4 bases, and the junction held 9 bases outside the gene matches. Germline-derived CDR1 and CDR2 are MDHEN and SYDVKM. The CDR3 has 16 amino acids.

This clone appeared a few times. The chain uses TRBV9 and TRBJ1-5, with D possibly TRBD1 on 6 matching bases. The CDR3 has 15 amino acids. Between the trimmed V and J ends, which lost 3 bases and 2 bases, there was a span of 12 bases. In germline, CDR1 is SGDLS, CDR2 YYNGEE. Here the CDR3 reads CASSATGNGNQPQHF. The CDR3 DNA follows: TGTGCCAGCAGCGCGACAGGAAATGGCAATCAGCCCCAGCATTTT.

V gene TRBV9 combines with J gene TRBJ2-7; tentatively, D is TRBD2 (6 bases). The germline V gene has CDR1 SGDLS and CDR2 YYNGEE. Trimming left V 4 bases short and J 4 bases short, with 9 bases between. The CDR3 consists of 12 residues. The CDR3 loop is CASSNRGYEQYF. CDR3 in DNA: TGTGCCAGCAGCAACCGGGGGTACGAGCAGTACTTC.

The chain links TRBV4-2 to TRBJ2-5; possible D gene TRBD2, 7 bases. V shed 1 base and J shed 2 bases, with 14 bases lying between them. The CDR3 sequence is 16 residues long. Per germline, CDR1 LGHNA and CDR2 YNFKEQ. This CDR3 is CASSQGPRGAQETQYF. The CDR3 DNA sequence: TGTGCCAGCAGCCAAGGACCCCGGGGGGCGCAAGAGACCCAGTACTTC.

CDR3 sequence reads: CASSNYGVGPGEQYF. The CDR3 DNA is TGTGCCAGCAGTAATTACGGGGTTGGGCCGGGCGAGCAGTACTTC. The rearrangement uses TRBV27 and TRBJ2-7; D might be TRBD2 (5 bases). V lost 5 bases and J 6 bases, leaving 20 bases between the germline ends. Germline assignment: CDR1 MNHEY and CDR2 SMNVEV (reference sequence). The CDR3 is made up of 15 amino acids.